This T cell receptor beta chain emerged from a study of siplizumab effects on memory and regulatory T cells (dated by TCRdb to the late 2010s). For the study in its entirety: The study examined how the anti-CD2 antibody siplizumab affects alloreactive T-cell subsets in allogeneic mixed lymphocyte reactions built from human PBMCs.

The method was the immunoSEQ multiplex PCR assay. Roughly 9.8 x 10^4 TCR templates per sample were assayed on the deep sequencing platform. Genomic DNA extracted from sorted T cells was the material used for TCRbeta CDR3 sequencing. Concerning the study's data processing: The R programming language was used for clonal analysis of TCRbeta CDR3 data. Unstimulated samples were compared with post-reaction CFSE-low samples to define alloreactive CD4+ and CD8+ clones. Regulatory or non-regulatory origin of alloreactive CD4+ clones was assigned by matching sequences to the sorted unstimulated Treg and non-Treg repertoires. TCRdb re-hosts the immuneACCESS table, in-frame sequences only. Its copies lack some clones; in the studies checked, an unresolved V gene accounts for under half of them, and the cause for the rest is not known. V and J calls and clone size follow that table, whereas D and trimming were derived from the DNA. In this sample the table shows tens of thousands of clones, 90% to 95% of which occur a single time. The top ten hold about 6.7% of the sample.

The research as a whole found: Because sequences below about 10^-5 frequency were poorly captured, only a minor fraction of alloreactive clones could be mapped to unstimulated subsets. The cumulative frequency of alloreactive sequences that could be traced back to unstimulated CD4+ memory T cells was significantly reduced by siplizumab. About 75-96% of proliferating CD4+ or CD8+ clones could not be given a naive or memory phenotype. Greater diversity appeared to be present in unstimulated naive T cells than in memory T cells, and a substantial contribution to the alloresponse seemed to be made by naive cells. Of the alloreactive CD4+ clones that could be mapped, the Treg-derived share averaged approximately 69% with siplizumab compared with approximately 25% in control reactions. No functional confirmation was obtained for the suppressive function of proliferating Tregs from siplizumab cultures.

Note on this clone: The antigen this receptor binds is unknown. No base quality information exists; no much larger clone differs at one position.

Sorted unstimulated T cells and proliferating T cells recovered from mixed lymphocyte reactions were subjected to TCRbeta CDR3 sequencing. Fresh whole blood from roughly ten HLA-typed healthy donors served as the source for isolating PBMCs. The CDR3 covers 12 residues, taking in both the cysteine and the phenylalanine. The read is trimmed to its CDR3 DNA, 36 bases read in frame from base 1. The germline ends are 6 bases apart after V is trimmed by 1 base and J by 5 bases. CDR1 SEHNR and CDR2 FQNEAQ were looked up in the germline V gene (reference sequence). The V and J segments used are TRBV7-9 and TRBJ2-7, with the D gene not confidently named. Sequencing was performed on CD8+ T cells sorted from blood. The TCR originated in a human donor in good health. The nucleotide sequence reads TGTGCCAGCAGCTTAGGGCCCAACGAGCAGTACTTC. It translates to CASSLGPNEQYF.